This TCR beta chain emerged from a study of blood T cell repertoires in COVID-19. Study details: Samples representing acute and convalescent COVID-19 were sourced from the United States, Italy and Spain. From T cells, B-cell-depleted T cells, or PBMCs came the material, which was cDNA or gDNA.

Data came from immunoSEQ multiplex PCR; TCRdb stores just in-frame clones and leaves some out. This table holds roughly 290,000 clones, around 82% found once. The CDR3 is 16 amino acids. Per germline, CDR1 SGHNT and CDR2 YYREEE (reference sequence). V lost 3 bases to trimming and J lost 3 bases; unmatched junction nucleotides: 5. The chain couples TRBV5-4 to TRBJ1-4; 10 nucleotides line up with TRBD1. The receptor comes from a human donor with COVID-19, enrolled during active disease. The donor label of this sample is uncertain. Sequencing input: peripheral blood. CDR3: CASSSDRGRPNEKLFF. The CDR3 nucleotides read TGTGCCAGCAGCTCCGACAGGGGGCGACCTAATGAAAAACTGTTTTTT.